This T cell receptor (beta chain) was sequenced in a study of T cells in Graves' hyperthyroidism and ophthalmopathy. Study at large: Peripheral blood collection took place at initial diagnosis, before any treatment. Points from the study as a whole: The model made its ophthalmopathy prediction, and onset followed a median approximately 6 months later.

A lack of ophthalmopathy progression within 18 months defined stable Graves' hyperthyroidism. Many counts were recorded for this clonotype. The antigen remains undetermined. RNA transcripts provided the source from which TCR beta CDR3 regions were amplified. HTBI primers were used for first-round RT-PCR of the TCR CDR3. TCRdb redid the calling of the multiplex PCR reads with MiXCR, one entry per CDR3 protein. Among about 320,000 distinct CDR3 sequences listed, roughly 15% were seen once. Germline lookup yields CDR1 GTSNPN and CDR2 SVGIG (reference sequence). The CDR3 consists of 16 residues. Losses at the gene ends were 0 bases for V and 9 bases for J; bases not matched to a gene: 9.

The clonotype originates from a man between 25 and 39 years old with Graves' hyperthyroidism. V usage is TRBV30 and J usage is TRBJ2-1, with 12 bases identical to TRBD2. The material sequenced was blood. In DNA, the CDR3 is TGTGCCTGGAGTGTGCAACTAGCGGGAGGATCGCGTGAGCAGTTCTTC. Its translation is CAWSVQLAGGSREQFF.